Below, 18 T cell receptor beta chains from the same sample are listed, as sequenced in a study of blood T cell repertoires in COVID-19. The table came from immunoSEQ multiplex PCR; TCRdb's copy has only in-frame clones and leaves some out. The sample has 160,000 or so clones, roughly nine tenths seen once. Sequencing was performed on peripheral blood. These receptors were collected from a woman aged 40 to 49 with acute or convalescent COVID-19.

The chain carries TRBV19 and TRBJ2-3, with 12 bases lining up with TRBD2. This CDR3 spans 19 amino acids. Trimming cost V 5 bases and J 1 base; bases outside gene matches: 13. Germline V gives CDR1 LNHDA, CDR2 SQIVND (reference sequence). CDR3 loop: CASSPPPATSGGGTDTQYF. The CDR3 nucleotides read TGTGCCAGTAGTCCCCCCCCAGCGACTAGCGGGGGAGGCACAGATACGCAGTATTTT.

V and J are TRBV30 and TRBJ2-1, with D perhaps matching TRBD1 (6 bases). The CDR3 runs to 17 residues. The germline V gene has CDR1 GTSNPN and CDR2 SVGIG (reference sequence). The ends were cut back, 0 bases at V and 3 bases at J, with 18 bases in the middle. The CDR3 DNA reads as TGTGCCTGGAGTGTAGGGGGTCGCGGGTGGCGCTACAATGAGCAGTTCTTC. Translation gives CAWSVGGRGWRYNEQFF.

The table lists this clone with a count of one. The CDR3, as DNA: TGCGCCAGCAGTGGAACAGGGGTCTACGAGCAGTACTTC. Its protein is CASSGTGVYEQYF. The chain links TRBV10-1 to TRBJ2-7; 7 bases are a match to TRBD1. Unmatched junction bases numbered 3, after V lost 4 bases and J lost 3 bases. The CDR3 is 13 residues long. Per the germline V gene, CDR1 is WNHNN and CDR2 is SYGVQD (reference sequence).

This chain joins TRBV20-1 and TRBJ2-1; TRBD2 is a possible D gene (5 bases). The CDR3 runs 14 residues. The V end lost 3 bases, the J end lost 7 bases, and 16 bases lay between the germline ends. Germline CDR1 DFQATT, CDR2 SNEGSKA (reference sequence). CDR3 in amino acids: CSASRTSITNEQFF. The CDR3 DNA reads TGCAGTGCTAGTAGAACTAGTATTACTAATGAGCAGTTCTTC.

The rearrangement uses TRBV25-1 and TRBJ1-5; D not certain. Germline V gives CDR1 MGHDK, CDR2 SYGVNS. V was cut by 3 bases and J by 1 base, with 7 bases left in between. CDR3 length: 14 amino acids. The CDR3: CASSDRSSNQPQHF. The CDR3, as DNA: TGTGCCAGCAGTGATCGTAGCAGCAATCAGCCCCAGCATTTT.

J is TRBJ2-1 and V is TRBV24-1, with 8 bases fitting TRBD1. The V gene end was trimmed by 9 bases and the J gene end by 8 bases; junction bases not matched to a gene: 11. The CDR3 length is 14 residues. Germline CDR1 and CDR2: KGHDR and SFDVKD. CDR3 nucleotide sequence: TGTGCCACCGGAGAGACAGGGGCGAAGGATGAGCAGTTCTTC. This encodes CATGETGAKDEQFF.

V and J are TRBV19 and TRBJ1-2; D possibly corresponds to TRBD1 (5 bases). This CDR3 contains 15 residues. V lost 3 bases, J lost 2 bases, and 13 bases lay in between. Germline lookup yields CDR1 LNHDA and CDR2 SQIVND (reference sequence). The CDR3 loop is CASSMGGGTNYGYTF. In DNA form, the CDR3 reads TGTGCCAGTAGTATGGGAGGCGGGACCAACTATGGCTACACCTTC.

In this sample, this clone turned up once. DNA of the CDR3: TGTGCCAGCAGCTTAGTGCCGCCAGCGGGAATAGATACGCAGTATTTT. It translates to CASSLVPPAGIDTQYF. The V and J genes are TRBV7-9 and TRBJ2-3; 7 nucleotides match TRBD2. V lost 1 base and J lost 5; bases outside the gene matches: 9. Germline CDR1 SEHNR, CDR2 FQNEAQ (reference sequence). The CDR3 is 16 amino acids. Full variable domain (missing parts from reference TRBV7-9 and TRBJ2-3): DTGVSQNPRHKITKRGQNVTFRCDPISEHNRLYWYRQTLGQGPEFLTYFQNEAQLEKSRLLSDRFSAERPKGSFSTLEIQRTEQGDSAMYLCASSLVPPAGIDTQYFGPGTRLTVL.

This clone was seen just once. The chain couples TRBV9 to TRBJ2-2; 10 nucleotides match TRBD2. Looked up from germline, CDR1 is SGDLS and CDR2 is YYNGEE. V lost 0 bases, J lost 3 bases, and 5 bases stayed unmatched. The CDR3 runs 17 residues. The DNA for the CDR3 is TGTGCCAGCAGCGTAGGAGCGGGGGGGCTGGACACCGGGGAGCTGTTTTTT. As protein: CASSVGAGGLDTGELFF.

This chain connects TRBV5-1 to TRBJ2-1, with D tentatively TRBD1 (5 bases). V was pared by 4 bases and J by 15 bases, with 20 bases between. The CDR3 spans 13 residues. Germline V CDR1 and CDR2: SGHRS, YFSETQ. CDR3 DNA: TGCGCCAGCAGCCGGTGGGCCAGGGCCCGTCTGTTCTTC. As protein: CASSRWARARLFF.

This clone came up a few times. V gene TRBV5-1 combines with J gene TRBJ2-1; 12 bases line up with TRBD2. This CDR3 is 15 amino acids long. The germline V gene encodes CDR1 SGHRS and CDR2 YFSETQ. J was trimmed by 4 bases and V by 4 bases; bases with no gene match: 3. The CDR3 nucleotides read TGCGCCAGCAGCCGGACTAGCGGGGCATACAATGAGCAGTTCTTC. Amino acids: CASSRTSGAYNEQFF. The complete variable domain, with remaining parts taken from reference TRBV5-1 and TRBJ2-1, reads KAGVTQTPRYLIKTRGQQVTLSCSPISGHRSVSWYQQTPGQGLQFLFEYFSETQRNKGNFPGRFSGRQFSNSRSEMNVSTLELGDSALYLCASSRTSGAYNEQFFGPGTRLTVL.

This rearrangement joins TRBV20-1 to TRBJ2-7, with a possible D match to TRBD2 (6 bases). The CDR3 loop spans 14 amino acids. Germline assignment: CDR1 DFQATT and CDR2 SNEGSKA (reference sequence). With 3 bases removed from V and 2 bases from J, the gap between germline ends came to 14 bases. CDR3 sequence reads: CSASGPGAPYEQYF. CDR3 nucleotides: TGCAGTGCTAGTGGGCCGGGAGCCCCCTACGAGCAGTACTTC.

The chain is built from TRBV4-1 and TRBJ1-3, with unresolved D. The germline V and J ends were trimmed by 1 base and 4 bases, with 14 bases remaining between them. The length of the CDR3 is 16 residues. Germline V gene sequence: CDR1 MGHRA, CDR2 YSYEKL. This chain's CDR3 is CASSQVPSGFGNTIYF. DNA for the CDR3: TGCGCCAGCAGCCAAGTTCCCTCGGGGTTCGGAAACACCATATATTTT.

The genes are TRBV28 and TRBJ1-4; tentative D call: TRBD1 (5 bases). The CDR3 is 15 residues long. Germline assignment: CDR1 MDHEN and CDR2 SYDVKM. Trimming left V 0 bases short and J 6 bases short, with 11 bases between. CDR3 nucleotides: TGTGCCAGCAGTTTATGGGGGGGGTTCGATGAAAAACTGTTTTTT. As protein: CASSLWGGFDEKLFF.

J is TRBJ2-1 and V is TRBV7-9, with D maybe TRBD1 (6 bases). In germline, CDR1 is SEHNR, CDR2 FQNEAQ (reference sequence). Trimming left V 4 bases short and J 1 base short, with 17 bases between. CDR3 length: 17 residues. CDR3 loop: CASSSHEQGYSYNEQFF. The CDR3 coding sequence is TGTGCCAGCAGCTCCCACGAGCAGGGGTATTCCTACAATGAGCAGTTCTTC. Full variable domain (missing parts from reference TRBV7-9 and TRBJ2-1): DTGVSQNPRHKITKRGQNVTFRCDPISEHNRLYWYRQTLGQGPEFLTYFQNEAQLEKSRLLSDRFSAERPKGSFSTLEIQRTEQGDSAMYLCASSSHEQGYSYNEQFFGPGTRLTVL.

The CDR3 bases are TGTGCCTGGAGTGCGAGGGGGCTCACTAATGAAAAACTGTTTTTT. This codes for CAWSARGLTNEKLFF. V gene TRBV30 combines with J gene TRBJ1-4; TRBD1 agrees at 7 bases. The germline V gene encodes CDR1 GTSNPN and CDR2 SVGIG (reference sequence). There are 15 residues in the CDR3. J lost 2 bases, V lost 1 base, and 4 bases had no gene match.

V gene TRBV5-6 combines with J gene TRBJ2-7; tentative D call: TRBD1 (6 bases). Germline CDR1 reads SGHDT; CDR2 reads YYEEEE. This CDR3 has 14 residues. Trimming took off 0 bases at V and 5 bases at J, with 12 bases between the two ends. Here the CDR3 reads CASSLGRGVHEQYF. Here the CDR3 DNA reads TGTGCCAGCAGCTTGGGCAGGGGAGTCCACGAGCAGTACTTC.

CDR3 coding DNA: TGTGCCAGTAGTACCACTCTGCCTCGTAACGGCTACACCTTC. Its translation: CASSTTLPRNGYTF. The V call is TRBV19, the J call TRBJ1-2; D not resolved. This CDR3 is built from 14 residues. From germline, CDR1 is LNHDA and CDR2 SQIVND (reference sequence). Deletions cut 4 bases from V and 8 bases from J, with 17 bases between. The complete variable domain, with remaining parts taken from reference TRBV19 and TRBJ1-2, reads DGGITQSPKYLFRKEGQNVTLSCEQNLNHDAMYWYRQDPGQGLRLIYYSQIVNDFQKGDIAEGYSVSREKKESFPLTVTSAQKNPTAFYLCASSTTLPRNGYTFGSGTRLTVV.